What follows are 29 T cell receptor beta chains derived from one specimen sequenced in a study of T cells after yellow fever vaccination. TCRdb reprocessed the 5' RACE reads via MiXCR and lists one record per CDR3 protein. In the table there are approximately 150,000 distinct CDR3 sequences, more than 6% of which are singletons. Here the sequenced sample was CD4+ T cells sorted from PBMCs, taken 5 days after the yellow fever booster vaccination. These receptors all come from a young man who received the YFV17D yellow fever vaccine.

On this clonotype: This could be a read error, since a much larger clone is one nucleotide away. CDR3 protein: CASSFLILATNIQYF. The CDR3 DNA sequence: TGCGCCAGCAGCTTCCTTATTCTGGCCACAAACATTCAGTACTTC. The V and J genes are TRBV10-1 and TRBJ2-4; D uncertain. CDR1 and CDR2 from the germline V gene are WNHNN and SYGVQD (reference sequence). The CDR3 runs to 15 residues.

This clonotype was seen ten or more times. The CDR3 DNA reads as TGTGCCAGCAGCTTCGGGGGAGTCGAGACCCAGTACTTC. Residues: CASSFGGVETQYF. The rearrangement joins TRBV5-4 to TRBJ2-5; TRBD2 is a possible D gene (6 bases). There are 13 residues in the CDR3. V was trimmed by 2 bases and J by 5 bases, leaving 10 bases between them. The germline CDR1 and CDR2 sequences are SGHNT and YYREEE (reference sequence).

This clonotype was seen a handful of times. V and J are TRBV29-1 and TRBJ2-4; D ambiguous. CDR1 is SQVTM and CDR2 is ANQGSEA in the germline V gene. The V and J ends lost 4 bases and 8 bases respectively, with 12 bases between them. The CDR3 runs 12 residues. The CDR3: CSVVLSEYIQYF. In DNA form, the CDR3 reads TGCAGCGTTGTTTTGTCAGAGTACATTCAGTACTTC.

The table lists this clonotype with many counts. The chain joins TRBV5-5 to TRBJ1-6; no clear D. The V end was cut by 0 bases, the J end by 0 bases, with 7 bases between. Germline CDR1 reads SGHKS; CDR2 reads YYEKEE (reference sequence). This CDR3 spans 16 amino acids. The CDR3 is CASSLELSSYNSPLHF. CDR3 DNA sequence: TGTGCCAGCAGCTTGGAGCTGAGCTCCTATAATTCACCCCTCCACTTT.

This clonotype was seen repeatedly, ten times or more. This chain links TRBV28 with TRBJ2-7, with D perhaps TRBD2 (6 bases). CDR3 length: 14 residues. Germline V gene data show CDR1 as MDHEN and CDR2 as SYDVKM. The V end lost 6 bases, the J end lost 4 bases, and 16 bases lay between the germline ends. This CDR3 reads CASRSGLPGYEQYF. Written as DNA, the CDR3 is TGTGCCAGCAGATCGGGACTCCCCGGATACGAGCAGTACTTC. Looking up the rest from reference TRBV28 and TRBJ2-7 gives the full variable domain: DVKVTQSSRYLVKRTGEKVFLECVQDMDHENMFWYRQDPGLGLRLIYFSYDVKMKEKGDIPEGYSVSREKKERFSLILESASTNQTSMYLCASRSGLPGYEQYFGPGTRLTVT.

At least ten counts were recorded for this clonotype. The gene calls are TRBV28 and TRBJ1-2, with 10 bases matching TRBD1. The CDR3 runs 14 residues. Germline V gene data show CDR1 as MDHEN and CDR2 as SYDVKM. J lost 3 bases, V lost 6 bases, and 4 bases had no gene match. The CDR3 region has the DNA TGTGCCAGCAGGGGGACAGGGGTTGACTATGGCTACACCTTC. This codes for CASRGTGVDYGYTF.

At least ten counts were recorded for this clonotype. V gene TRBV29-1 combines with J gene TRBJ2-5; D ambiguous. CDR1 SQVTM and CDR2 ANQGSEA come from the germline V gene. Trimming took off 4 bases at V and 5 bases at J, with 14 bases between the two ends. CDR3 size: 13 residues. The chain's CDR3 is CSVAVSVLETQYF. The CDR3 nucleotides are TGCAGCGTTGCAGTATCCGTGTTGGAGACCCAGTACTTC. Together with reference TRBV29-1 and TRBJ2-5, the CDR3 gives the full variable domain: SAVISQKPSRDICQRGTSLTIQCQVDSQVTMMFWYRQQPGQSLTLIATANQGSEATYESGFVIDKFPISRPNLTFSTLTVSNMSPEDSSIYLCSVAVSVLETQYFGPGTRLLVL.

V and J are TRBV20-1 and TRBJ2-5; D call uncertain. The CDR3 covers 10 residues. The V end lost 4 bases, the J end lost 5 bases, and 5 bases lay between the germline ends. CDR1 and CDR2 (germline): DFQATT, SNEGSKA (reference sequence). The CDR3 reads CSAKDETQYF. In DNA form, the CDR3 reads TGCAGTGCTAAAGACGAGACCCAGTACTTC.

This clonotype was seen repeatedly, ten times or more. This rearrangement joins TRBV5-1 to TRBJ1-1; D possibly corresponds to TRBD1 (5 bases). This CDR3 contains 15 residues. Germline loops: CDR1 SGHRS, CDR2 YFSETQ. V was shortened by 2 bases and J by 0 bases, with 11 bases between the two germline ends. This chain's CDR3 is CASSFRGGLNTEAFF. CDR3 DNA sequence: TGCGCCAGCAGCTTTAGGGGAGGGTTGAACACTGAAGCTTTCTTT.

This clonotype was recorded at least ten times. The chain is built from TRBV11-3 and TRBJ2-2, with no clear D. CDR1 SGHNT and CDR2 YENEEA come from the germline V gene. Trimming pared 5 bases from V and 7 bases from J, leaving 5 bases between. The CDR3 consists of 11 residues. CDR3 sequence: CASSPGGELFF. DNA for the CDR3: TGTGCCAGCAGCCCAGGCGGGGAGCTGTTTTTT.

This clonotype occurred many times. The J gene is TRBJ1-4, the V gene TRBV11-2; maybe TRBD1 (6 bases). The germline V and J ends were trimmed by 5 bases and 0 bases, with 10 bases remaining between them. Germline values: CDR1 SGHAT, CDR2 FQNNGV. The CDR3 has 15 residues. The CDR3 spells CASSPGQSTNEKLFF. The DNA of the CDR3 is TGTGCCAGCAGCCCCGGACAGTCAACTAATGAAAAACTGTTTTTT.

This clonotype has ten or more counts. In nucleotides, the CDR3 is TGCAGTGCTAGAATTAGCGGGATGAGCACAGATACGCAGTATTTT. Encoded protein: CSARISGMSTDTQYF. This chain joins TRBV20-1 and TRBJ2-3, with 8 bases fitting TRBD2. The CDR3 loop spans 15 amino acids. In germline, CDR1 is DFQATT, CDR2 SNEGSKA (reference sequence). Trimming removed 2 bases from V and 0 bases from J; junction bases left unmatched: 4.

The chain carries TRBV16 and TRBJ1-2; D gene uncertain. V was shortened by 2 bases and J by 0 bases, with 7 bases between the two germline ends. Germline loops: CDR1 KGHSY, CDR2 FQNENV. The CDR3 length is 14 residues. CDR3 amino acids: CASSQRGTNYGYTF. CDR3 coding DNA: TGTGCCAGCAGCCAACGAGGGACTAACTATGGCTACACCTTC.

The sample holds many counts of this clonotype. The chain has TRBV20-1 and TRBJ2-2; no clear D gene. Between the trimmed V and J ends, which lost 3 bases and 0 bases, there was a span of 8 bases. Germline CDR1 DFQATT, CDR2 SNEGSKA (reference sequence). The CDR3 has 14 amino acids. DNA for the CDR3: TGCAGTGCTAGTAGTGGGGCGAACACCGGGGAGCTGTTTTTT. Translation gives CSASSGANTGELFF.

This clonotype was observed many times. V and J are TRBV10-3 and TRBJ1-6, with TRBD1 matching over 8 bases. V gave up 5 bases and J gave up 6 bases; unmatched junction bases: 6. Per germline, CDR1 ENHRY and CDR2 SYGVKD. The CDR3 has 15 residues. The CDR3 spells CAISTSTGANSPLHF. CDR3 nucleotide sequence: TGTGCCATCAGTACCTCGACAGGGGCTAATTCACCCCTCCACTTT.

This clonotype was seen at least ten times. The chain couples TRBV5-6 to TRBJ1-1, with D unresolved. Germline-derived CDR1 and CDR2 are SGHDT and YYEEEE. V was trimmed by 4 bases and J by 0 bases, leaving 13 bases between them. This CDR3 region has 15 residues. The CDR3 region has the DNA TGTGCCAGCAGCCGCGACCTTACAGTGAACACTGAAGCTTTCTTT. Amino acids: CASSRDLTVNTEAFF.

In its sample, this clonotype was seen a few times. The V and J genes are TRBV7-9 and TRBJ1-1, with a weak D call TRBD1 (5 bases). V lost 1 base and J lost 0, with 9 bases in between. Per germline, CDR1 SEHNR and CDR2 FQNEAQ (reference sequence). The CDR3 is made up of 15 amino acids. The CDR3 sequence is CASSLEGALNTEAFF. Written as DNA, the CDR3 is TGTGCCAGCAGCTTAGAAGGGGCCCTGAACACTGAAGCTTTCTTT.

The sample holds many counts of this clonotype. V gene TRBV28 combines with J gene TRBJ1-5, with D tentatively TRBD1 (6 bases). The germline V gene has CDR1 MDHEN and CDR2 SYDVKM. Trimming removed 7 bases at V and 7 bases at J, with 14 bases between. This CDR3 is built from 13 residues. Here the CDR3 reads CASTQGRLQPQHF. In DNA, the CDR3 is TGTGCCAGCACCCAGGGGCGCTTGCAGCCCCAGCATTTT. Filled out from reference TRBV28 and TRBJ1-5, the complete variable domain reads DVKVTQSSRYLVKRTGEKVFLECVQDMDHENMFWYRQDPGLGLRLIYFSYDVKMKEKGDIPEGYSVSREKKERFSLILESASTNQTSMYLCASTQGRLQPQHFGDGTRLSIL.

The table lists this clonotype with many counts. The genes are TRBV12-3 or TRBV12-4 and TRBJ1-5; TRBD1 aligns across 8 bases. This CDR3 has 14 residues. Trimming cost V 6 bases and J 7 bases; bases outside gene matches: 8. The CDR3 DNA sequence: TGTGCCAGCAGCCCGACAGGGGTCGGGCAGCCCCAGCATTTT. Translated, it gives CASSPTGVGQPQHF.

This clonotype has a count of ten or more. This sequence joins TRBV7-2 and TRBJ2-7; the D gene could be TRBD1 or TRBD2 (7 bases each). V shed 5 bases and J shed 1 base, with 15 bases lying between them. Germline V CDR1 and CDR2: SGHTA, FQGNSA. The CDR3 extends over 15 amino acids. This chain's CDR3 is CASSLGGTESYEQYF. Written as DNA, the CDR3 is TGTGCCAGCAGCCTGGGGGGGACAGAATCCTACGAGCAGTACTTC.

This clonotype came up many times. The chain has TRBV5-1 and TRBJ2-1; 10 bases agree with TRBD1. This CDR3 spans 14 amino acids. Germline CDR1 SGHRS, CDR2 YFSETQ. V trimming: 4 bases; J trimming: 5 bases; junction bases outside the gene matches: 3. The CDR3 coding sequence is TGCGCCAGCAGCCCGGACAGGGGGGACAATGAGCAGTTCTTC. Translated: CASSPDRGDNEQFF.

The V and J genes are TRBV7-9 and TRBJ2-5, with D possibly matching TRBD2 (6 bases). Germline V lookup: CDR1 SEHNR, CDR2 FQNEAQ (reference sequence). Trimming removed 1 base from V and 2 bases from J, with 11 bases in between. The length of the CDR3 is 15 residues. The CDR3 DNA reads as TGTGCCAGCAGCTTAGAGGGAGGCTTTCAAGAGACCCAGTACTTC. Its protein product is CASSLEGGFQETQYF.

This clonotype was found many times. The chain uses TRBV7-2 and TRBJ2-1; perhaps TRBD2 as D (5 bases). This CDR3 comprises 15 residues. From germline, CDR1 is SGHTA and CDR2 FQGNSA. V was cut by 5 bases and J by 2 bases, with 13 bases left in between. The CDR3 loop is CASSLDLGTYNEQFF. CDR3 bases: TGTGCCAGCAGCCTGGACTTGGGGACCTACAATGAGCAGTTCTTC.

The chain links TRBV11-2 to TRBJ2-6; D uncertain. V was shortened by 11 bases and J by 4 bases, with 18 bases between the two germline ends. The CDR3 length is 15 residues. The germline V gene has CDR1 SGHAT and CDR2 FQNNGV. The CDR3 spells CAVEVGPRGANVLTF. DNA of the CDR3: TGTGCCGTCGAGGTGGGCCCCCGGGGGGCCAACGTCCTGACTTTC.

The V and J genes are TRBV5-4 and TRBJ2-5; 10 nucleotides agree with TRBD2. The CDR3 is 16 residues long. Per germline, CDR1 SGHNT and CDR2 YYREEE (reference sequence). Unmatched junction bases numbered 9, after V lost 5 bases and J lost 2 bases. The CDR3 loop is CASRGSLAGAQETQYF. The CDR3 region has the DNA TGTGCCAGCAGGGGAAGCCTAGCGGGAGCACAAGAGACCCAGTACTTC.

This clonotype was found many times. The rearrangement joins TRBV19 to TRBJ1-1; TRBD1 might be the D (5 bases). The CDR3 consists of 17 residues. Germline lookup yields CDR1 LNHDA and CDR2 SQIVND (reference sequence). Trimming removed 3 bases from V and 1 base from J, with 18 bases in between. DNA for the CDR3: TGTGCCAGTAGTATCCGTGGCAGCCCAAGGGGGAACACTGAAGCTTTCTTT. It specifies CASSIRGSPRGNTEAFF. The entire variable domain, with the rest obtained from reference TRBV19 and TRBJ1-1, is as follows: DGGITQSPKYLFRKEGQNVTLSCEQNLNHDAMYWYRQDPGQGLRLIYYSQIVNDFQKGDIAEGYSVSREKKESFPLTVTSAQKNPTAFYLCASSIRGSPRGNTEAFFGQGTRLTVV.

A remark on this clonotype: Possible read error: a much larger clone is one base away. The CDR3 protein is CASSLSSSESQYF. The CDR3 DNA reads as TGTGCCAGCAGCTTAAGCAGCTCGGAGAGCCAGTACTTC. V is TRBV7-9 and J is TRBJ2-5, with D hard to call. Germline CDR1 is SEHNR and CDR2 is FQNEAQ (reference sequence). The CDR3 is 13 residues long.

This clonotype was found many times. This chain links TRBV14 with TRBJ2-5; 7 bases are a match to TRBD2. Germline trimming cut 4 bases from V and 5 bases from J; bases unmatched to any gene: 10. This CDR3 contains 15 residues. Germline V gene sequence: CDR1 SGHDN, CDR2 FVKESK. CDR3 sequence: CASSRLRGSGETQYF. CDR3 nucleotide sequence: TGTGCCAGCAGCCGCCTTCGCGGGAGCGGTGAGACCCAGTACTTC.

In its sample, this clonotype was seen a few times. The V call is TRBV7-2, the J call TRBJ1-5; no firm D call. V was pared by 4 bases and J by 0 bases, with 13 bases between. The CDR3 covers 16 residues. The germline gives CDR1 SGHTA, CDR2 FQGNSA. The CDR3 loop is CASSSRGGFSNQPQHF. The CDR3 coding sequence is TGTGCCAGCAGCTCCAGAGGAGGGTTTAGCAATCAGCCCCAGCATTTT. The full variable domain, completed using reference TRBV7-2 and TRBJ1-5, is GAGVSQSPSNKVTEKGKDVELRCDPISGHTALYWYRQSLGQGLEFLIYFQGNSAPDKSGLPSDRFSAERTGGSVSTLTIQRTQQEDSAVYLCASSSRGGFSNQPQHFGDGTRLSIL.